These 2 T cell receptor beta chains originate from one sample sequenced in a study of cytomegalovirus exposure and HLA in healthy donors. Amplification used 60 Vbeta primers and 13 Jbeta primers. Clones were read by immunoSEQ multiplex PCR, and TCRdb kept only the in-frame ones, dropping some. The sample consists of approximately 150,000 clones, just under 80% of them appearing once. Material for sequencing was PBMCs. The origin of the receptors is a woman between 40 and 50 years old in good health and CMV-seropositive.

This clone showed up just a few times. The CDR3: CASSIGAGVEQFF. Written as DNA, the CDR3 is TGTGCCAGTAGTATAGGTGCGGGGGTTGAGCAGTTCTTC. The gene calls are TRBV19 and TRBJ2-1, with 7 positions matching TRBD2. Trimming cost V 1 base and J 9 bases; bases outside gene matches: 3. The CDR3 spans 13 residues. Germline V CDR1 and CDR2: LNHDA, SQIVND (reference sequence).

This clone was seen only a few times. The chain joins TRBV6-6 to TRBJ2-7; perhaps TRBD2 as D (6 bases). V lost 0 bases, J lost 3 bases, and 9 bases lay in between. CDR1 is MNHNY and CDR2 is SVGAGI in the germline V gene (reference sequence). This CDR3 comprises 14 residues. DNA of the CDR3: TGTGCCAGCAGTTACTCTGGGGGACTCTACGAGCAGTACTTC. This codes for CASSYSGGLYEQYF.